The clone carrying this TCR beta chain was detected many times. Germline CDR1 is SGHAT and CDR2 is FQNNGV. V lost 1 base to trimming and J lost 9 bases, with 11 bases between them. There are 13 residues in the CDR3. The sample comes from a study of T-cell reconstitution after alpha-beta-depleted transplantation in children. A TCRbeta library incorporating unique molecular identifiers was prepared. TCRdb passed the PCR reads through MiXCR, listing each CDR3 protein once. The sample lists more than 5,000 distinct CDR3 sequences, roughly 16% occurring once. The clonotype comes from a boy aged 2-9 years with acute lymphoblastic leukemia, due to receive a stem cell transplant. V usage is TRBV11-2 and J usage is TRBJ2-3, with no clear D. Sequenced here: PBMCs, sampled before TCRalphabeta/CD19-depleted stem cell transplant. The DNA for the CDR3 is TGTGCCAGCAGCTTAGCCCTAGATGGGACGCAGTATTTT. It yields the protein CASSLALDGTQYF.